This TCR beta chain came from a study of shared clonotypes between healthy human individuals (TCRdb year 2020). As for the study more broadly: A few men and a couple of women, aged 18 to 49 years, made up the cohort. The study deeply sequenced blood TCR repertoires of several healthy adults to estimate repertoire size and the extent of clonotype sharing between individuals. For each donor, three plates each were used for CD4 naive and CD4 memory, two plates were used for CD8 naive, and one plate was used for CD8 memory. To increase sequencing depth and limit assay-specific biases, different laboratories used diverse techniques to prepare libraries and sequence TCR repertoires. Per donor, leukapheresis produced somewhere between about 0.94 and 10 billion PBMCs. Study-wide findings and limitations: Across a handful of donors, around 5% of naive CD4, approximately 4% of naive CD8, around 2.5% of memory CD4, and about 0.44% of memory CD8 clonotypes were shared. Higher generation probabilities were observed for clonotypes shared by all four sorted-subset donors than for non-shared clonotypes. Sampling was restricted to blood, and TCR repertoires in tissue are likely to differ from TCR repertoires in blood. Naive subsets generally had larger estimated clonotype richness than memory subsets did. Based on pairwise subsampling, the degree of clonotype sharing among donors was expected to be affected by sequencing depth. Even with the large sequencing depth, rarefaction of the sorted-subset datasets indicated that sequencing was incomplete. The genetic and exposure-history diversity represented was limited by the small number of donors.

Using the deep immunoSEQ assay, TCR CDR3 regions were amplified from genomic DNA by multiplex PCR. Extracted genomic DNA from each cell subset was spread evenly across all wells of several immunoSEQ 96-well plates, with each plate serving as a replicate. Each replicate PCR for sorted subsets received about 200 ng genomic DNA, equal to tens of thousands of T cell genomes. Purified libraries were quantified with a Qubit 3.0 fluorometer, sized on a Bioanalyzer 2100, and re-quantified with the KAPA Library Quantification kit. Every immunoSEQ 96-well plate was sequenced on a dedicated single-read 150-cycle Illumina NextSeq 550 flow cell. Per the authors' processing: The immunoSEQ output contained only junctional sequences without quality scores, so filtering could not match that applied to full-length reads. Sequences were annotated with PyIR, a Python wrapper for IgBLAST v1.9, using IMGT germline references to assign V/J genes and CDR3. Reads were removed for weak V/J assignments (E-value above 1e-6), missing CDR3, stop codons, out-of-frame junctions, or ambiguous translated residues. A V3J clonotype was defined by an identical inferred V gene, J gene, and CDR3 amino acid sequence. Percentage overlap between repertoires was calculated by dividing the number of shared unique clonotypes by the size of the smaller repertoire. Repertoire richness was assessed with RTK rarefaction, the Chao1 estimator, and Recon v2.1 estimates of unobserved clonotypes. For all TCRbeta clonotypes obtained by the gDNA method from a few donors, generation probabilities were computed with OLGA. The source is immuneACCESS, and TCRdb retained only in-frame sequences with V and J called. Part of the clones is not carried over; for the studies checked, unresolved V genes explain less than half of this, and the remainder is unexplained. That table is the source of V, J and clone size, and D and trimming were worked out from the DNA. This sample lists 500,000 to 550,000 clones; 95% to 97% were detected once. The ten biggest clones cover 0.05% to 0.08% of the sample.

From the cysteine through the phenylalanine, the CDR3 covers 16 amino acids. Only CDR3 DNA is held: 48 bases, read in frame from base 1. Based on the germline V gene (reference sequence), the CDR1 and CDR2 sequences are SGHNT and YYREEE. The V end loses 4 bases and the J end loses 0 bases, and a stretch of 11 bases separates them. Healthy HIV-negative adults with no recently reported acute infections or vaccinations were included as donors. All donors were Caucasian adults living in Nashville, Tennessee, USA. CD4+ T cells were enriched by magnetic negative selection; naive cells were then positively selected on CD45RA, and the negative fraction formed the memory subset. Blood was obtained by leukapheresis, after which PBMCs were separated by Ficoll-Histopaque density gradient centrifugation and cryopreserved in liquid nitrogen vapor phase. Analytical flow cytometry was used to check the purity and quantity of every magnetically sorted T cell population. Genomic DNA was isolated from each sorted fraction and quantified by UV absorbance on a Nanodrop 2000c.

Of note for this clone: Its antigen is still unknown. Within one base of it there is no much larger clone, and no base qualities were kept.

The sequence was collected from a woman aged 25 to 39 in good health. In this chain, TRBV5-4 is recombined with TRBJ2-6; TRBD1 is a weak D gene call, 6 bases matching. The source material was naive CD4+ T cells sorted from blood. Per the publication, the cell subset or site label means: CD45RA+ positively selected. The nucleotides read TGTGCCAGCAGCCCGGGACACACCTCTGGGGCCAACGTCCTGACTTTC. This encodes CASSPGHTSGANVLTF.